The sequence of this T cell receptor beta chain was determined in a study of cytomegalovirus exposure and HLA in healthy donors. The CDR3 is 13 amino acids. V lost 5 bases and J 10 bases, leaving 15 bases between the germline ends. Germline V gene lookup returns CDR1 MNHEY and CDR2 SMNVEV (reference sequence). The PCR made use of 60 Vbeta and 13 Jbeta primers. Libraries were prepared by immunoSEQ multiplex PCR; TCRdb keeps only in-frame clonotypes and omits some of them. The sample holds some 140,000 clones, 66% seen once. Healthy bone marrow donors made up the donors. Notes on this clone: Its antigen is not identified.

Points from the study as a whole: In a later analysis, a genetic analysis reported fewer productive-TCR N-insertions in an Asian-associated ancestry cluster than the cohort average. Researchers catalogued roughly 150 TCR beta chains as cytomegalovirus-associated. In an earlier analysis, in some 500 donors, most V segments appeared productive either ~87% or ~30% of the time.

The chain recombines TRBV27 with TRBJ2-1; D unresolved. This sequence was found in a human donor in good health. Sequencing input: PBMCs. CDR3 sequence (DNA): TGTGCCAGCAGTCCCCCGCTTGGGCACGAGCAGTTCTTC. Protein sequence: CASSPPLGHEQFF.